This entry lists 32 T cell receptor beta chains sequenced from one sample in a study of human T cells and chemical hapten exposure. Described time point: pre-sensitization, week 0. Treatment here: therapeutic diphenylcyclopropenone sensitization with weekly scalp DPC. Using its own MiXCR run on the RACE reads, TCRdb lists one record per CDR3 protein. The data contain over 55,000 distinct CDR3 sequences, more than 9% of them singletons. The sequences come from whole blood, collected in connection with sensitization to the hapten diphenylcyclopropenone (DPC). The receptors come from a middle-aged man with alopecia areata. Some clones in this sample may be carry-over from other donors' samples.

This clonotype was seen more than once but under ten times. The V and J genes are TRBV6-1 and TRBJ2-7, with TRBD1 matching over 10 bases. Germline V gene lookup returns CDR1 MNHNS and CDR2 SASEGT. This CDR3 comprises 15 residues. V dropped 6 bases and J dropped 3; count of bases not matched to a gene: 8. The CDR3 here is CASSPDRGRVYEQYF. CDR3 nucleotide sequence: TGTGCCAGCAGCCCTGACAGGGGGCGCGTCTACGAGCAGTACTTC.

The genes are TRBV6-2 or TRBV6-3 and TRBJ2-1, with TRBD2 matching 12 bases. The CDR3 totals 17 residues. Germline V gives CDR1 MNHEY, CDR2 SVGEGT. With V trimmed by 2 bases and J by 4 bases, 6 bases remained unmatched. CDR3 residues: CASSYTRLAGVYNEQFF. DNA of the CDR3: TGTGCCAGCAGTTACACAAGACTAGCGGGGGTATACAATGAGCAGTTCTTC.

The rearrangement links TRBV6-2 or TRBV6-3 to TRBJ2-7, with 9 bases fitting TRBD1. Losses at the gene ends were 6 bases for V and 5 bases for J; bases not matched to a gene: 11. The CDR3 is made up of 15 amino acids. CDR1 MNHEY and CDR2 SVGEGT come from the germline V gene. This CDR3 reads CASSFPGQGKDEQYF. Written as DNA, the CDR3 is TGTGCCAGCAGCTTTCCGGGACAGGGAAAAGACGAGCAGTACTTC.

The CDR3 coding sequence is TGTGCCAGCAGTCCCTTGGGAGCTAGCGGAGGGGATGAGCAGTTCTTC. Encoded protein: CASSPLGASGGDEQFF. This rearrangement joins TRBV28 to TRBJ2-1; 7 nucleotides match TRBD2. The CDR3 contains 16 residues. Per the germline V gene, CDR1 is MDHEN and CDR2 is SYDVKM. V was clipped by 5 bases and J by 8 bases; unmatched bases: 15.

This clonotype was seen many times. CDR3 loop: CASSLAGGRNEQFF. CDR3 nucleotide sequence: TGCGCCAGCAGCTTAGCGGGAGGGAGGAATGAGCAGTTCTTC. V gene TRBV5-1 combines with J gene TRBJ2-1; the match to TRBD2 covers 10 bases. The junction had 3 bases not matched to a gene; V was cut back by 2 bases and J by 7 bases. The CDR3 has 14 amino acids. The germline gives CDR1 SGHRS, CDR2 YFSETQ.

This clonotype was observed at least ten times. The gene calls are TRBV5-5 and TRBJ1-2, with 7 positions matching TRBD1. The V segment lost 0 bases and the J segment 3 bases; nucleotides outside the gene matches: 2. The germline gives CDR1 SGHKS, CDR2 YYEKEE (reference sequence). The CDR3 is made up of 14 amino acids. CDR3 sequence: CASSLDTGDYGYTF. CDR3 sequence (DNA): TGTGCCAGCAGCTTGGATACAGGGGACTATGGCTACACCTTC.

This clonotype was observed a few times. The chain joins TRBV7-9 to TRBJ2-1, with unresolved D. Per germline, CDR1 SEHNR and CDR2 FQNEAQ (reference sequence). The CDR3 spans 15 residues. Trimming took 1 base from V and 8 from J, leaving 15 bases between them. CDR3 region: CASSLGSSSWDEQFF. As DNA, the CDR3 is TGTGCCAGCAGCTTAGGCTCAAGTTCGTGGGATGAGCAGTTCTTC.

This clonotype was seen a handful of times. The genes are TRBV7-9 and TRBJ1-4; perhaps TRBD1 as D (6 bases). Germline V gene sequence: CDR1 SEHNR, CDR2 FQNEAQ (reference sequence). Between the trimmed V and J ends, which lost 5 bases and 0 bases, there was a span of 10 bases. CDR3 size: 15 residues. CDR3 loop: CASSAWTATNEKLFF. In DNA form, the CDR3 reads TGTGCCAGCAGCGCCTGGACAGCAACTAATGAAAAACTGTTTTTT.

This clonotype occurred many times. V usage is TRBV5-1 and J usage is TRBJ2-2; D is unclear. From germline, CDR1 is SGHRS and CDR2 YFSETQ. The CDR3 contains 16 residues. V shed 0 bases and J shed 1 base, with 10 bases lying between them. The CDR3 nucleotides read TGCGCCAGCAGCTTGGAACCGCCCGAGAACACCGGGGAGCTGTTTTTT. The encoded protein is CASSLEPPENTGELFF.

Many counts were recorded for this clonotype. CDR3 nucleotide sequence: TGTGCCAGCAGCTTGGCGGGAGCCGGCGAGACCCAGTACTTC. As protein: CASSLAGAGETQYF. V and J are TRBV7-2 and TRBJ2-5; TRBD2 matches at 7 bases. V lost 3 bases, J lost 5 bases, and 6 bases stayed unmatched. Germline values: CDR1 SGHTA, CDR2 FQGNSA. The CDR3 extends over 14 amino acids. Filled out from reference TRBV7-2 and TRBJ2-5, the complete variable domain reads GAGVSQSPSNKVTEKGKDVELRCDPISGHTALYWYRQSLGQGLEFLIYFQGNSAPDKSGLPSDRFSAERTGGSVSTLTIQRTQQEDSAVYLCASSLAGAGETQYFGPGTRLLVL.

V usage is TRBV5-4 and J usage is TRBJ2-1; unclear D gene. CDR3 length: 14 amino acids. Trimming pared 1 base from V and 1 base from J, leaving 6 bases between. Germline loops: CDR1 SGHNT, CDR2 YYREEE (reference sequence). The CDR3 nucleotides are TGTGCCAGCAGCTTGCCCTCATCCTACAATGAGCAGTTCTTC. It specifies CASSLPSSYNEQFF.

The J gene is TRBJ2-3, the V gene TRBV20-1; possibly TRBD2 for D (5 bases). Trimming took off 7 bases at V and 3 bases at J, with 8 bases between the two ends. The CDR3 is 11 amino acids. Germline V gene sequence: CDR1 DFQATT, CDR2 SNEGSKA (reference sequence). CDR3 sequence reads: CSGERTDTQYF. The CDR3, as DNA: TGCAGTGGAGAGCGGACAGATACGCAGTATTTT.

This clonotype was picked up many times. V is TRBV4-1 and J is TRBJ2-7; perhaps TRBD1 as D (5 bases). Looked up from germline, CDR1 is MGHRA and CDR2 is YSYEKL. Trimming removed 6 bases from V and 2 bases from J, with 8 bases in between. This CDR3 region has 12 residues. CDR3 in amino acids: CASSGAAYEQYF. The CDR3, as DNA: TGCGCCAGCAGTGGGGCGGCCTACGAGCAGTACTTC.

The J gene is TRBJ2-1, the V gene TRBV11-2; 7 bases map to TRBD2. The V segment lost 1 base and the J segment 5 bases; nucleotides outside the gene matches: 5. Germline assignment: CDR1 SGHAT and CDR2 FQNNGV. This CDR3 is 15 amino acids long. This chain's CDR3 is CASSLARGVNNEQFF. In nucleotides, the CDR3 is TGTGCCAGCAGCTTAGCACGGGGGGTGAACAATGAGCAGTTCTTC.

This clonotype was observed at least ten times. This chain uses TRBV18 with TRBJ1-5, with 8 nucleotides matching TRBD1. The CDR3 is made up of 16 amino acids. Germline CDR1 and CDR2: KGHSH and LQKENI. Germline trimming cut 9 bases from V and 5 bases from J; bases unmatched to any gene: 15. CDR3 region: CARSSAGQGAHQPQHF. The CDR3 DNA is TGTGCCAGATCATCCGCGGGGCAGGGGGCGCATCAGCCCCAGCATTTT.

This clonotype showed up just a few times. The V call is TRBV29-1, the J call TRBJ2-4; D unresolved. V lost 7 bases and J lost 0, with 10 bases in between. Germline CDR1 is SQVTM and CDR2 is ANQGSEA. The CDR3 spans 13 residues. CDR3 DNA: TGCAGCGGGAGACACGTAGCCAAAAACATTCAGTACTTC. This translates into CSGRHVAKNIQYF.

This clonotype was picked up many times. This sequence joins TRBV12-3 or TRBV12-4 and TRBJ2-1; D may be TRBD1 (6 bases). This CDR3 has 13 residues. V lost 6 bases to trimming and J lost 8 bases, with 14 bases between them. For the CDR3, the DNA is TGTGCCAGCAGGCGCCCAGGGGCGTATGAGCAGTTCTTC. As protein: CASRRPGAYEQFF.

This clonotype was seen repeatedly, ten times or more. This chain uses TRBV7-6 with TRBJ1-6; 9 bases align to TRBD1. The junction had 4 bases not matched to a gene; V was cut back by 3 bases and J by 4 bases. The CDR3 runs to 16 residues. Germline assignment: CDR1 SGHVS and CDR2 FNYEAQ. The DNA for the CDR3 is TGTGCCAGCAGCTTCGGACAGGGGACTTATAATTCACCCCTCCACTTT. Its translation: CASSFGQGTYNSPLHF.

This clonotype has just a few counts. V usage is TRBV11-1 and J usage is TRBJ2-1; 16 bases fit TRBD2. J gave up 7 bases and V 1 base, and 4 bases lay outside the gene matches. CDR1 and CDR2 from the germline V gene are SGHAT and FQDESV (reference sequence). This CDR3 has 17 residues. In DNA form, the CDR3 reads TGTGCCAGCAGCTTAGGCGGGGGACTAGCGGGAGGGAATGAGCAGTTCTTC. Encoded protein: CASSLGGGLAGGNEQFF.

This clonotype showed up many times. The chain combines TRBV3-1 with TRBJ2-5, with TRBD2 identical over 7 bases. J gave up 5 bases and V 3 bases, and 6 bases lay outside the gene matches. The germline CDR1 and CDR2 sequences are LGHDT and YNNKEL (reference sequence). This CDR3 has 14 amino acids. DNA of the CDR3: TGTGCCAGCAGCCAGGACTCAGCGGGGGAGACCCAGTACTTC. Protein sequence: CASSQDSAGETQYF.

The CDR3, as DNA: TGTGCCAGCAGTTACTCTCTAGCGGGAGGGGCGAATGAGCAGTTCTTC. This codes for CASSYSLAGGANEQFF. This chain links TRBV6-5 with TRBJ2-1; 12 bases are shared with TRBD2. V gave up 0 bases and J gave up 7 bases; unmatched junction bases: 4. Looked up from germline, CDR1 is MNHEY and CDR2 is SVGAGI. This CDR3 has 16 residues.

This clonotype was seen ten or more times. This chain connects TRBV7-6 to TRBJ2-1, with 11 bases fitting TRBD2. Per germline, CDR1 SGHVS and CDR2 FNYEAQ. J lost 10 bases, V lost 4 bases, and 9 bases had no gene match. CDR3 length equals 15 residues. The CDR3, as DNA: TGTGCCAGCAGCTCGGGACTAGCGGAACTCGGGGAGCAGTTCTTC. Translation: CASSSGLAELGEQFF.

The V gene is TRBV7-9, the J gene TRBJ1-2; 7 positions match TRBD1. The CDR3 runs to 15 residues. V lost 1 base, J lost 1 base, and 3 bases stayed unmatched. The germline V gene has CDR1 SEHNR and CDR2 FQNEAQ (reference sequence). CDR3 sequence: CASSLEQGLNYGYTF. In DNA, the CDR3 is TGTGCCAGCAGCTTAGAACAGGGGCTTAACTATGGCTACACCTTC.

The V and J genes are TRBV5-1 and TRBJ2-7; D unclear. In germline, CDR1 is SGHRS, CDR2 YFSETQ. V lost 1 base and J 4 bases, leaving 12 bases between the germline ends. The CDR3 contains 14 residues. The CDR3 region is CASSLKVERYEQYF. The CDR3 bases are TGCGCCAGCAGCTTGAAGGTAGAGAGGTACGAGCAGTACTTC.

Ten or more counts support this clonotype. The chain is built from TRBV12-3 or TRBV12-4 and TRBJ2-1; TRBD2 aligns across 9 bases. The CDR3 totals 16 residues. V lost 6 bases and J lost 1; bases outside the gene matches: 7. DNA of the CDR3: TGTGCCAGCAGGGTTGGGAGCGGGAGGTCCTACAATGAGCAGTTCTTC. Translated: CASRVGSGRSYNEQFF.

This clonotype was observed at least ten times. The chain carries TRBV13 and TRBJ1-3, with 8 nucleotides matching TRBD1. The CDR3 contains 17 residues. The V segment lost 4 bases and the J segment 2 bases; nucleotides outside the gene matches: 10. Per the germline V gene, CDR1 is PRHDT and CDR2 is FYEKMQ (reference sequence). CDR3 loop: CASSSTWTGKAGNTIYF. DNA for the CDR3: TGTGCCAGCAGCTCAACCTGGACAGGGAAGGCTGGAAACACCATATATTTT.

This clonotype was seen a handful of times. The chain joins TRBV7-6 to TRBJ2-2, with 8 bases that match TRBD2. CDR3 length equals 17 residues. Germline V lookup: CDR1 SGHVS, CDR2 FNYEAQ. V was clipped by 5 bases and J by 5 bases; unmatched bases: 13. CDR3 in amino acids: CASSPNLAGRGTGELFF. The CDR3 DNA sequence: TGTGCCAGCAGCCCAAATTTAGCGGGAAGGGGGACCGGGGAGCTGTTTTTT.

The rearrangement uses TRBV28 and TRBJ2-5, with 16 bases lining up with TRBD2. V was pared by 7 bases and J by 3 bases, with 2 bases of the junction left unmatched. CDR3 size: 15 residues. Germline V gene sequence: CDR1 MDHEN, CDR2 SYDVKM. The CDR3 DNA is TGTGCCAGCAAGGGACTAGCGGGAGGGGAAGAGACCCAGTACTTC. Protein: CASKGLAGGEETQYF.

The chain employs TRBV9 and TRBJ1-6, with D hard to call. The CDR3 sequence is 13 residues long. Germline V lookup: CDR1 SGDLS, CDR2 YYNGEE. V lost 4 bases to trimming and J lost 7 bases, with 9 bases between them. In nucleotides, the CDR3 is TGTGCCAGCAGCCTGACTGGAAATTCACCCCTCCACTTT. Its protein product is CASSLTGNSPLHF.

This clonotype came up many times. The chain has TRBV20-1 and TRBJ2-5; TRBD1 might be the D (6 bases). Trimming removed 5 bases at V and 1 base at J, with 11 bases between. The CDR3 is made up of 13 amino acids. Germline values: CDR1 DFQATT, CDR2 SNEGSKA (reference sequence). CDR3 sequence reads: CSAYTGSQETQYF. The CDR3 coding sequence is TGCAGTGCTTACACAGGGTCCCAAGAGACCCAGTACTTC.

Ten or more counts support this clonotype. J is TRBJ2-3 and V is TRBV6-2 or TRBV6-3; D possibly corresponds to TRBD2 (6 bases). Trimming stripped 7 bases from V and 6 bases from J, with 17 bases between. This CDR3 contains 14 residues. Looked up from germline, CDR1 is MNHEY and CDR2 is SVGEGT. CDR3: CASTWAGTDDTQYF. The DNA for the CDR3 is TGTGCCAGCACTTGGGCCGGGACTGATGATACGCAGTATTTT.

This clonotype showed up just a few times. This chain links TRBV29-1 with TRBJ2-3; possibly TRBD1 for D (6 bases). Germline V CDR1 and CDR2: SQVTM, ANQGSEA. V lost 7 bases and J lost 4, with 15 bases in between. CDR3 length: 13 amino acids. CDR3: CSARQAAPDTQYF. In DNA form, the CDR3 reads TGCAGCGCCAGACAGGCCGCTCCAGATACGCAGTATTTT.